Each of the 7 T cell receptor beta chains below was sequenced from the same sample in a study of blood T cell repertoires in COVID-19. This table comes from immunoSEQ multiplex PCR, and its TCRdb copy is limited to in-frame clones, with some not included. The table lists a few hundred thousand clones, roughly 85% of them singletons, with roughly 3.9% in the top ten. The source material was peripheral blood. These receptors all stem from a young woman with acute or convalescent COVID-19.

The rearrangement uses TRBV3-1 (or the pseudogene TRBV3-2) and TRBJ2-7; D perhaps matches TRBD1 (5 bases). Germline V lookup: CDR1 LGHDT, CDR2 YNNKEL (reference sequence). Trimming shortened V by 3 bases and J by 9 bases, and 18 bases separated the two germline ends. The CDR3 is 14 residues long. This chain's CDR3 is CASSHSQGRSGQYF. The CDR3 coding sequence is TGTGCCAGCAGCCATTCTCAGGGAAGGTCGGGGCAGTACTTC.

The genes are TRBV5-4 and TRBJ2-2; 7 bases fit TRBD1. Germline V gene sequence: CDR1 SGHNT, CDR2 YYREEE (reference sequence). The CDR3 contains 13 residues. Trimming at V came to 6 bases and at J to 5 bases, leaving 4 bases not matched to a gene. The CDR3 region is CASTRDSTGELFF. As DNA, the CDR3 is TGTGCCAGCACCCGGGACAGTACCGGGGAGCTGTTTTTT.

The gene calls are TRBV27 and TRBJ2-3; 11 bases are shared with TRBD2. Germline CDR1 is MNHEY and CDR2 is SMNVEV (reference sequence). With V trimmed by 6 bases and J by 4 bases, 3 bases remained unmatched. The CDR3 is 14 residues long. CDR3 DNA: TGTGCCAGCAGGGTAGCGGGAGGGGCAGATACGCAGTATTTT. It codes for CASRVAGGADTQYF.

The chain has TRBV11-2 and TRBJ2-3, with 9 nucleotides matching TRBD2. The germline V gene encodes CDR1 SGHAT and CDR2 FQNNGV. V shed 2 bases, J shed 4 bases, and the junction held 1 base outside the gene matches. The CDR3 is 14 amino acids. In DNA form, the CDR3 reads TGTGCCAGCAGCTTAAGCGGGGGGCCAGATACGCAGTATTTT. Protein: CASSLSGGPDTQYF.

Only a few counts were recorded for this clone. This chain links TRBV27 with TRBJ2-7, with a tentative D call TRBD1 (6 bases). Trimming removed 3 bases at V and 5 bases at J, with 8 bases between. Looked up from germline, CDR1 is MNHEY and CDR2 is SMNVEV (reference sequence). The CDR3 extends over 12 amino acids. The CDR3 nucleotides are TGTGCCAGCAGTTTTGGGGGCAACGAGCAGTACTTC. Protein: CASSFGGNEQYF.

The chain carries TRBV27 and TRBJ2-2, with a weak D call TRBD2 (6 bases). Per the germline V gene, CDR1 is MNHEY and CDR2 is SMNVEV (reference sequence). V dropped 2 bases and J dropped 1 base, with 17 bases sitting between them. This CDR3 contains 18 residues. The CDR3 coding sequence is TGTGCCAGCAGTTTACCCTCGGGAGCGGACCTGAACACCGGGGAGCTGTTTTTT. It specifies CASSLPSGADLNTGELFF.

This clone was found a few times. This rearrangement joins TRBV25-1 to TRBJ2-1, with D possibly TRBD2 on 5 matching bases. Per the germline V gene, CDR1 is MGHDK and CDR2 is SYGVNS. Trimming shortened V by 1 base and J by 7 bases, and 17 bases separated the two germline ends. The CDR3 is made up of 16 amino acids. CDR3 bases: TGTGCCAGCAGTGAATCGGTCCCTAGCTCGGGAAATGAGCAGTTCTTC. It encodes CASSESVPSSGNEQFF.